The subject of this entry is one TCR beta chain. Its specific antigen is unknown. Within one base of it there is no much larger clone, and no base qualities were kept. The receptor library was made with the immunoSEQ multiplex PCR assay. For the multiplex PCR, a mixture combining 60 forward primers for TCR Vbeta segments and 13 reverse primers for TCR Jbeta segments was used. Amplification of the CDR3 region of rearranged TCR beta genes was performed with a multiplex PCR assay on genomic DNA. On the Illumina HiSeq System, the amplified TCR beta libraries were sequenced as 87-base-pair reads. As for the authors' bioinformatics: In a later analysis, approximately 74 million unique TCR beta chains were counted across the approximately 620 repertoires, and roughly 11 million of these chains were shared by at least two donors. A nearest-neighbor algorithm error-corrected the raw reads and collapsed the reads into unique sequences, merging closely related sequences to remove PCR and sequencing errors. CDR3 sequences were aligned to IMGT reference sequences to assign V, D and J gene segments. For a sequence to be retained, at least a six-nucleotide match to both a V gene segment and a J gene segment was required. Rearrangements were called productive when the CDR3 lacked stop codons and stayed in frame with V and J; all others were non-productive. Following IMGT convention, CDR3 was defined as the stretch from the second conserved V-encoded cysteine to the conserved J-encoded phenylalanine. The earlier analysis of about 500 of the donors excluded sequences that lacked an unambiguous match to a single V gene segment. An earlier analysis of a few hundred of the donors called V segments functional above 56.7% productive rearrangements and segregating when the between-donor standard deviation exceeded 5%. To diagnose cytomegalovirus status from the catalog of TCR beta chain sequences, a statistical classification framework was built. V and J gene assignment, in a later analysis, came from comparing TCR nucleotide sequences with IMGT/GENE-DB human TR gene sequences. The TCRdist pipeline was used in a later analysis to assign CDR3 sequences and most-parsimonious VDJ recombination scenarios. In a later analysis, every TCR beta chain was defined by the combination of its CDR3 amino acid sequence and its V-gene family, and reads without a unique V-gene family were dropped. A later analysis removed 592 highly shared, low-generation-probability nucleotide sequences to deal with suspected cross-contamination and a sequencing artifact. For each public chain, a later analysis derived a clonal expansion index from normalized ranks of inferred template counts within each repertoire. Generation probabilities in a later analysis came from a VDJ recombination model fitted to out-of-frame rearrangements, and those results were checked against IGoR. Hypergeometric tests were used in a later analysis to score TCR-TCR, TCR-HLA and TCR-CMV co-occurrence, with a repertoire-size bias correction applied to the TCR pairs. A later analysis estimated false discovery rates by permuting HLA or CMV assignments 20 times. In a later analysis, co-occurring TCRs were grouped with DBSCAN, and TCRdist sequence similarity was added when clustering was performed within HLA-allele-positive subsets. Co-occurrence clustering excluded repertoires with fewer than 30,000 or more than 120,000 public chains, plus five with anomalous nucleotide sharing. TCRdb retrieved this table from immuneACCESS and kept in-frame rearrangements only. Not all clones are present; in checked studies, unresolved V genes account for under half, and no reason is known for the remainder. V and J calls and clone size are as listed in that table; D and trimming were resolved from the DNA. Within this sample are some 79,000 clones, with around three fifths of them counted one time only. Together, the top ten hold about 15% of the sample.

The record originates from a study of cytomegalovirus exposure and HLA in healthy donors (dated by TCRdb to the late 2010s). Regarding the study in general: An earlier analysis of approximately 550 of the donors reported about 250 Gb of sequence data and 100 million to 140 million unique TCR beta sequences from approximately 180 million T cells. To study patterns of TCR occurrence, a later analysis re-analyzed previously published TCR beta repertoires from around 660 donors and added high-resolution HLA genotyping. Donor age, sex, ethnicity and CMV serostatus were collected together with the repertoire data. A later genetic analysis used genome-wide SNP genotypes for about 65% of the roughly 700 donors, treating that subset as a discovery cohort. An early release that covered some 630 HLA-typed donors contained around 300 gigabases of sequencing data and 75 million to 100 million unique TCR sequences. Across some 400 genotyped donors of the cohort, an average of approximately 220,000 unique TCR beta nucleotide sequences per donor were sequenced, and roughly 20% of those sequences were non-productive. High-throughput TCR immunosequencing, statistical association of individual TCRs with disease status, and machine learning were combined to predict cytomegalovirus infection status. Every repertoire in the discovery cohort had been generated on one and the same sequencing platform. An earlier analysis of 587 of the donors applied high-throughput TCR beta sequencing to assess whether each TCR beta V gene segment acted as functional or pseudogenic. The study was designed to test whether signatures of past pathogen exposure could be identified by cataloging public T cell receptors. HLA typing included class I and class II loci at four-digit resolution. The study used immunosequencing to profile the T cell repertoires of approximately 640 subjects and linked those repertoires to cytomegalovirus serostatus. Of the approximately 400 genotyped donors, 80% to 90% were placed in the genetic ancestry cluster associated with self-reported Caucasian donors. Besides the first cohort of some 670 subjects, a separate validation cohort made up of 120 or so different subjects was used. Rather than drawing on any new phenotypic data, the later analysis identified candidate immune exposures from TCR beta sequences and the way those sequences occurred across donors. Several DR-DQ haplotypes were handled as single units for association and clustering because linkage in the cohort was strong. Typing coverage varied by locus: about 620-630 donors for A, B, C, DRB1 and DQB1; 522 for DQA1; about 590 for DPA1; roughly 450 for DPB1.

The cohort comprised some 680 healthy bone marrow donors. Cohort members were all nominally healthy when sampled, although unrecorded immune exposures were likely present. The donor tested CMV seropositive and was one of the 289 seropositive cohort members. A peripheral blood sample was collected from each donor, and TCR beta sequencing was performed on peripheral blood mononuclear cells. The Qiagen DNeasy Blood Extraction Kit was used to extract genomic DNA from the blood cell samples. Results the study describes overall, beyond this receptor: A cluster of highly shared sequence variants was judged likely to be a technical artifact of the sequencing pipeline. Linkage disequilibrium might explain the correlated functional status among segregating V segments, but an unknown experimental factor could not be ruled out. Because counts were too low, about 15 rarely observed V segments, including chromosome 9 orphons, were left out of the earlier analysis of approximately 500 of the donors. The presence/absence analyses assumed that sequencing depth was roughly uniform across donors, and that assumption may not be true. Across donors, most TCR sequences were observed very rarely, whereas some public TCRs were present in many individuals. It was suggested by the authors that the approach could potentially be generalized to other disease states and immunological phenotypes. A total of roughly 160 TCR beta chains were listed by the study as associated with cytomegalovirus. In a later genetic analysis, fewer N-insertions in productive TCRs were reported among donors in an Asian-associated ancestry cluster than the 666-donor mean. Specific HLA alleles were associated with 15,000 to 20,000 TCR beta sequences at a false discovery rate of 0.05 in a later analysis. In an earlier analysis of about 540 of the donors, most TCR beta V segments were observed in productive rearrangements about 90% or about 30% of the time, broadly matching IMGT annotations. This cohort had only TCR beta chains sequenced, and the lack of alpha or paired-chain data limited which features could be detected. A later analysis found that TCR association rates varied across HLA loci, with DRB1 alleles showing the most associated TCRs and HLA-C alleles the fewest. A further reported finding was that TCR beta sequences accurately predicted the HLA-A and HLA-B alleles for most subjects in the first cohort. Immune exposure information for the cohort was limited to CMV serostatus. In both the original and validation cohorts, the classifier was reported to diagnose cytomegalovirus status with high specificity and sensitivity. In vitro tests confirmed that a few of the cytomegalovirus-associated TCR beta chains recognize cytomegalovirus antigens. HLA typing was unavailable for some donors at each locus, so association tests used only the typed subset. Strong co-occurrence of HLA alleles, especially DR and DQ, made assigning TCR associations to individual alleles difficult. A later genetic analysis associated a missense DCLRE1C variant with V-gene and J-gene trimming of TCR beta chains, and an independent cohort replicated the association. Several of the top co-occurrence clusters appeared to be linked to parvovirus B19, influenza, CMV and Epstein-Barr virus, according to a later analysis. Some IMGT-functional V segments, including TRBV6-2 and TRBV6-3, could not be distinguished by the 87-base-pair reads and were therefore excluded. In a later analysis, HLA-associated TCR beta chains showed more clonal expansion and lower generation probabilities than non-associated chains that were equally common. According to a later analysis, most CMV-associated TCR beta chains appeared to be HLA-restricted, and the HLA associations seemed to be driven largely by CMV exposure.

Unmatched junction bases come to 5, with V trimmed by 3 bases and J by 4 bases. The CDR3 starts with the cysteine, ends with the phenylalanine, and has 14 residues. Only the CDR3 region is kept as DNA, spanning 42 bases read in frame from base 1. Via the germline V gene, CDR1 is MNHEY and CDR2 SVGAGI. This clonotype was sampled from a woman aged 40 to 55 in good health and CMV-seropositive. The V and J genes are TRBV6-5 and TRBJ1-1; 7 junctional bases match TRBD1. Sequenced sample: PBMCs. CDR3 protein: CASSYQGVFTEAFF. The sequenced DNA: TGTGCCAGCAGTTATCAGGGGGTGTTCACTGAAGCTTTCTTT.